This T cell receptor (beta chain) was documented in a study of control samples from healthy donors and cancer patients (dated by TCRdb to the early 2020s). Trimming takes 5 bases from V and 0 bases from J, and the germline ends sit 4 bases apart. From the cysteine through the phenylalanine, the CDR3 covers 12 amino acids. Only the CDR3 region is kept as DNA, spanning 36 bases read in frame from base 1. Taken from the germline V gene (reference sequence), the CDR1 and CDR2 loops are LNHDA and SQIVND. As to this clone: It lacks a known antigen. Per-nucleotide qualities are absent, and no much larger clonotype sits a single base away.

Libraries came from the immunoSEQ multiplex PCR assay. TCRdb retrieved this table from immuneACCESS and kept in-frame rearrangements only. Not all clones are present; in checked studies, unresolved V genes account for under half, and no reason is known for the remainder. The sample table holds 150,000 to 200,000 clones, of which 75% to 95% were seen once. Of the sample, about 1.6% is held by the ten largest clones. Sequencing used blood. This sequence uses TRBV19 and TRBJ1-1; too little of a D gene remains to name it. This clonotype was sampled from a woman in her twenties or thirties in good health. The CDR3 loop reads CASSRLNTEAFF. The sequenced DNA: TGTGCCAGTAGTCGATTGAACACTGAAGCTTTCTTT. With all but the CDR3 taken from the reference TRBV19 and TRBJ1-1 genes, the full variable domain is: DGGITQSPKYLFRKEGQNVTLSCEQNLNHDAMYWYRQDPGQGLRLIYYSQIVNDFQKGDIAEGYSVSREKKESFPLTVTSAQKNPTAFYLCASSRLNTEAFFGQGTRLTVV.